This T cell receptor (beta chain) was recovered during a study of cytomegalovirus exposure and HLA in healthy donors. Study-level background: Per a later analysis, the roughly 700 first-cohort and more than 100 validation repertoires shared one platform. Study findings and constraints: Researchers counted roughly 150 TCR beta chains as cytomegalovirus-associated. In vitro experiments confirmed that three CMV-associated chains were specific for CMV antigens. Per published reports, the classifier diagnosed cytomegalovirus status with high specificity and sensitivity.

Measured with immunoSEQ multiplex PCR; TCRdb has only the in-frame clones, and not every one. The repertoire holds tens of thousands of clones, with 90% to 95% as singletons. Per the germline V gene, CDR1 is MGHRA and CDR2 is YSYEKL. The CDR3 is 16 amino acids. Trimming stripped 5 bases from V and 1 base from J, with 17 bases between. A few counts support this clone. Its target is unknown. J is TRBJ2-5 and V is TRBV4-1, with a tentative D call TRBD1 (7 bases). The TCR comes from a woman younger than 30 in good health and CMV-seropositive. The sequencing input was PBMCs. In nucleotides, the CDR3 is TGCGCCAGCAGCTCCAGGGGGGCAGCGATCCAAGAGACCCAGTACTTC. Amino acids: CASSSRGAAIQETQYF.